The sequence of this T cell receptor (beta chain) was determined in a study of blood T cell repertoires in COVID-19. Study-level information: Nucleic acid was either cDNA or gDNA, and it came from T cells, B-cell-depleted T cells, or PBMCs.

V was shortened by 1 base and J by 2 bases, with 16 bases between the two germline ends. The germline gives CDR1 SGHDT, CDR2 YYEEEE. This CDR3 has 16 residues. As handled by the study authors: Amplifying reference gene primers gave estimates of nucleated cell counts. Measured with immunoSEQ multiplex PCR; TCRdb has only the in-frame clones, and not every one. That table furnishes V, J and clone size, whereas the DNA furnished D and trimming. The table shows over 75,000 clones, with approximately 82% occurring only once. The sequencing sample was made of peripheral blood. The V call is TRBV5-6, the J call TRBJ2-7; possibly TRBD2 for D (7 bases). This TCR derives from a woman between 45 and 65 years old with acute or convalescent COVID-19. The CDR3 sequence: CASSLTRGRGTYEQYF. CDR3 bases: TGTGCCAGCAGCTTGACGCGGGGGCGGGGGACCTACGAGCAGTACTTC.